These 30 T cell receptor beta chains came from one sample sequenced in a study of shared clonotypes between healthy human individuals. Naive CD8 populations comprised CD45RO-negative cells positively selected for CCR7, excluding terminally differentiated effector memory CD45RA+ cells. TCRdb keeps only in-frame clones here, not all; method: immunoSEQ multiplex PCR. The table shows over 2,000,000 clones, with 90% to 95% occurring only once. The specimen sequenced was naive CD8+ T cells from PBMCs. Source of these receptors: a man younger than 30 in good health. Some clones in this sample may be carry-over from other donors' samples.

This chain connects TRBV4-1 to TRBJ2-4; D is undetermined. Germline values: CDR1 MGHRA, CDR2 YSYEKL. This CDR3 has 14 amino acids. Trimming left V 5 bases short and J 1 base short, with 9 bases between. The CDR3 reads CASSTFVAKNIQYF. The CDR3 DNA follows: TGCGCCAGCAGCACATTTGTGGCCAAAAACATTCAGTACTTC.

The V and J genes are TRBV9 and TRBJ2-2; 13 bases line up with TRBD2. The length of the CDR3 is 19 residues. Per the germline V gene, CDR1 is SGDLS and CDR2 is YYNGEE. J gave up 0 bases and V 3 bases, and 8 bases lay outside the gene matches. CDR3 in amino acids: CASSGEGLAGKSNTGELFF. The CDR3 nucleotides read TGTGCCAGCAGCGGTGAGGGACTAGCGGGGAAATCGAACACCGGGGAGCTGTTTTTT.

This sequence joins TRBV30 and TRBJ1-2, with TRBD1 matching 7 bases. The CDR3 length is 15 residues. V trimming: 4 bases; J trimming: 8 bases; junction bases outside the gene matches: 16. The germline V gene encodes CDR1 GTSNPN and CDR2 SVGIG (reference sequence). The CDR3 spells CAWNTNPTRGYGYTF. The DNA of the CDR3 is TGTGCCTGGAACACGAATCCAACCAGGGGGTACGGCTACACCTTC.

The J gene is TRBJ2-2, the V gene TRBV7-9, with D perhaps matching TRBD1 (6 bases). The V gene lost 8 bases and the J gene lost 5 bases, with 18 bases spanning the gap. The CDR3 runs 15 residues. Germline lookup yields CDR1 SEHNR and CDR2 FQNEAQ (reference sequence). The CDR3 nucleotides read TGTGCCAGCCCCCGGGTCCAGGGGTGGACCGGGGAGCTGTTTTTT. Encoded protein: CASPRVQGWTGELFF.

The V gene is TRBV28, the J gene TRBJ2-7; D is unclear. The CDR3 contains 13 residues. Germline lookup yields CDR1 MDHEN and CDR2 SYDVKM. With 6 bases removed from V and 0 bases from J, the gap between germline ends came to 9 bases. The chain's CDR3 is CASRYQSSYEQYF. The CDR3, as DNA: TGTGCCAGCAGGTATCAGAGCTCCTACGAGCAGTACTTC.

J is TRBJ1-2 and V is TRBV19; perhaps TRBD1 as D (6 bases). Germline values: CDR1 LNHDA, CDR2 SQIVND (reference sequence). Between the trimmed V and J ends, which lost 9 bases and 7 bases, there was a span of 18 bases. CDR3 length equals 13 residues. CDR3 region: CASRGGGLAGYTF. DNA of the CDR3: TGTGCCAGCCGCGGCGGGGGGCTGGCTGGCTACACCTTC. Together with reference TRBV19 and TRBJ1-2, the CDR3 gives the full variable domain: DGGITQSPKYLFRKEGQNVTLSCEQNLNHDAMYWYRQDPGQGLRLIYYSQIVNDFQKGDIAEGYSVSREKKESFPLTVTSAQKNPTAFYLCASRGGGLAGYTFGSGTRLTVV.

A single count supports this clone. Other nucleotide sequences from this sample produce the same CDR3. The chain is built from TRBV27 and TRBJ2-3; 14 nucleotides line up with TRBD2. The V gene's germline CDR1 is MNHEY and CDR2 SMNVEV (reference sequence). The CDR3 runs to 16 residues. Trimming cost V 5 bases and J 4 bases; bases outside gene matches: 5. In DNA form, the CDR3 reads TGTGCCAGCAGTCCACGACTAGCGGGAGGGCCAGATACGCAGTATTTT. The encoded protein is CASSPRLAGGPDTQYF.

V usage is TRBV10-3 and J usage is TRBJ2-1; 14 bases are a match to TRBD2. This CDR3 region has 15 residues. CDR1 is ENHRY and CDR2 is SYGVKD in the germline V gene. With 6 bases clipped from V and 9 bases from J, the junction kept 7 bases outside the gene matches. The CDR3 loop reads CAISEGLAGAGEQFF. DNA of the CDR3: TGTGCCATCAGCGAGGGACTAGCGGGAGCAGGTGAGCAGTTCTTC.

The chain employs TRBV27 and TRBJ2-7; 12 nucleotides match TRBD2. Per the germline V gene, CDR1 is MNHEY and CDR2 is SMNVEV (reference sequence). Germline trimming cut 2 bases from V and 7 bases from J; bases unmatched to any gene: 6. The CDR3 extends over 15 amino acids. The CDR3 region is CASSLLAGGPVEQYF. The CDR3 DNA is TGTGCCAGCAGTTTACTAGCGGGAGGGCCTGTAGAGCAGTACTTC.

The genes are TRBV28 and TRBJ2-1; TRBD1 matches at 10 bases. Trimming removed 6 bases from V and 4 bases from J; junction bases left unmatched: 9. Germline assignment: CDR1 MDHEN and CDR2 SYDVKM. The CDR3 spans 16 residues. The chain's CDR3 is CASRGTGDPNYNEQFF. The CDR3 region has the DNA TGTGCCAGCAGAGGGACAGGGGACCCAAATTACAATGAGCAGTTCTTC.

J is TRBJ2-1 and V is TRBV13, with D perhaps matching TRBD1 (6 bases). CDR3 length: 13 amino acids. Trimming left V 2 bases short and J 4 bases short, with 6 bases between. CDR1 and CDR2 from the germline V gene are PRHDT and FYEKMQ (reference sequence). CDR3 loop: CASSLQGYNEQFF. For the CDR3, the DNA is TGTGCCAGCAGCTTACAGGGGTACAATGAGCAGTTCTTC.

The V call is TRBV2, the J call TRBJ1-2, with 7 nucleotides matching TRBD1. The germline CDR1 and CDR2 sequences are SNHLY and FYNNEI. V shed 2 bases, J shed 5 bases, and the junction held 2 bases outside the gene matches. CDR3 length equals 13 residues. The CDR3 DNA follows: TGTGCCAGCAGTGAACCGGGACAGTATGGCTACACCTTC. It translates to CASSEPGQYGYTF.

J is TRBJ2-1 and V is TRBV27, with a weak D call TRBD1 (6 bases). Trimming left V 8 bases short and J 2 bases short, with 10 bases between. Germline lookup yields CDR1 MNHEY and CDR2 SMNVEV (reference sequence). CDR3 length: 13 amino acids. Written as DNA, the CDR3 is TGTGCCAGCGAAGGGGGACCCTACAATGAGCAGTTCTTC. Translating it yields CASEGGPYNEQFF.

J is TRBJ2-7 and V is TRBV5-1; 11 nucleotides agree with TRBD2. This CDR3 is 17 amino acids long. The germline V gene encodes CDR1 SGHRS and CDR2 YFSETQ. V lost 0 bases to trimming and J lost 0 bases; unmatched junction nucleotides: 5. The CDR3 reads CASSLAFGTSGSYEQYF. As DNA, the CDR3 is TGCGCCAGCAGCTTGGCCTTCGGGACTAGCGGCTCCTACGAGCAGTACTTC.

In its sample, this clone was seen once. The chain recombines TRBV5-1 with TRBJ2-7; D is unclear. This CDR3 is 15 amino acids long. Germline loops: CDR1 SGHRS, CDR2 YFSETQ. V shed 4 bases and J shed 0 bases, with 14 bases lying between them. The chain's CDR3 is CASSSDGFSSYEQYF. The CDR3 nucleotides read TGCGCCAGCAGCAGTGACGGATTTAGCTCCTACGAGCAGTACTTC.

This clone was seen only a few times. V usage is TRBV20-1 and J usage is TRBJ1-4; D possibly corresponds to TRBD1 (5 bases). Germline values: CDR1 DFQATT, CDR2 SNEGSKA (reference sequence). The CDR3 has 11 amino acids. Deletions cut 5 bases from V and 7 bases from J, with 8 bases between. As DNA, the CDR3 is TGCAGTGCTCGACAGCTTGAAAAACTGTTTTTT. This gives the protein CSARQLEKLFF.

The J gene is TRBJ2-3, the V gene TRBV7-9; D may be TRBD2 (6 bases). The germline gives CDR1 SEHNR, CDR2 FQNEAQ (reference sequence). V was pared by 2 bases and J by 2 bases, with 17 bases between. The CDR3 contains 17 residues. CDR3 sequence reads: CASSLIPGGGYTDTQYF. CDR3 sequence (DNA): TGTGCCAGCAGCTTAATTCCCGGGGGAGGATACACAGATACGCAGTATTTT.

In DNA, the CDR3 is TGTGCCAGCAGCGTAGCCGACGGGTACAATGAGCAGTTCTTC. The encoded protein is CASSVADGYNEQFF. V usage is TRBV9 and J usage is TRBJ2-1; D remains ambiguous. From germline, CDR1 is SGDLS and CDR2 YYNGEE. This CDR3 contains 14 residues. Deletions cut 0 bases from V and 4 bases from J, with 8 bases between.

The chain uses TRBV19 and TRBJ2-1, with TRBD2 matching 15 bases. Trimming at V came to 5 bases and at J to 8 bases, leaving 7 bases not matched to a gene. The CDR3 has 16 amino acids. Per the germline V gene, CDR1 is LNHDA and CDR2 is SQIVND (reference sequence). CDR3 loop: CASSRGLAGGNDEQFF. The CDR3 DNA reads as TGTGCCAGTAGTCGTGGACTAGCGGGAGGGAACGATGAGCAGTTCTTC.

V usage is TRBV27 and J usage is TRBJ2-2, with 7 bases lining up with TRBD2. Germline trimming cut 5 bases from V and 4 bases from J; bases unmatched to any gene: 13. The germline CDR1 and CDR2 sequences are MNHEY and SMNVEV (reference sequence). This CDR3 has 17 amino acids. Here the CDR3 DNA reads TGTGCCAGCAGTCTATTTCGGACTAGGAGGGGCACCGGGGAGCTGTTTTTT. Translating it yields CASSLFRTRRGTGELFF.

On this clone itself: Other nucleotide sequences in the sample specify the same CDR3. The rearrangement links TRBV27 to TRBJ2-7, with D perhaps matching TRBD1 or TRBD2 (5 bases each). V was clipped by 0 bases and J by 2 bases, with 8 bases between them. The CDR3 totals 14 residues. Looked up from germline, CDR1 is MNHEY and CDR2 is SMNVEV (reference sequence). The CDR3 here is CASSLSRGAYEQYF. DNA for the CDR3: TGTGCCAGCAGTTTATCCAGAGGGGCCTACGAGCAGTACTTC.

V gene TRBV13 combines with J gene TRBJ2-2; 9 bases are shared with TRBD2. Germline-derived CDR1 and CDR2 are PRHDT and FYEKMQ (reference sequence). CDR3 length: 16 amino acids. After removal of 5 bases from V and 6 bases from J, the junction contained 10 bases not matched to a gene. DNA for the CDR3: TGTGCCAGCAGCACCTTTAGCGGGAGAGCTGCCGGGGAGCTGTTTTTT. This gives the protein CASSTFSGRAAGELFF.

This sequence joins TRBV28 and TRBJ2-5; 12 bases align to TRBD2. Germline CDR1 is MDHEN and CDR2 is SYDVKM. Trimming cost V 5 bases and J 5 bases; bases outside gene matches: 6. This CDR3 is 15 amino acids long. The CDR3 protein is CASSPSGRAGETQYF. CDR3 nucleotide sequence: TGTGCCAGCAGTCCTAGCGGGAGGGCCGGGGAGACCCAGTACTTC.

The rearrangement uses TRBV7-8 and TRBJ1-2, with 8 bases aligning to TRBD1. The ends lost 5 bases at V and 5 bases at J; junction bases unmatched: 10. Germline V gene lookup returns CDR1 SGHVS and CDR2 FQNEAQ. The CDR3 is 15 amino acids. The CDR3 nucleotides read TGTGCCAGCAGCCGCCTAAAGACAGGGGTGTATGGCTACACCTTC. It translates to CASSRLKTGVYGYTF.

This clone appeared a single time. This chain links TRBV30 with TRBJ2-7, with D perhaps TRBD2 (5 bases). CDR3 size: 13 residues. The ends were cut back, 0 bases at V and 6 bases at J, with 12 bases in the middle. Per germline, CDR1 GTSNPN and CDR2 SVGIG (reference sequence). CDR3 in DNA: TGTGCCTGGAGTGTGCTTAGGGAGAGCGAGCAGTACTTC. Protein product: CAWSVLRESEQYF.

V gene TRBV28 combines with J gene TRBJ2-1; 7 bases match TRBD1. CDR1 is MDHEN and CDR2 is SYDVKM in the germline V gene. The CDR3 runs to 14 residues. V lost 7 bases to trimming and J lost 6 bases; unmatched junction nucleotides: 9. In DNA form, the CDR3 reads TGTGCCAGCACTTACTCAGGGGGTTTCAATGAGCAGTTCTTC. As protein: CASTYSGGFNEQFF.

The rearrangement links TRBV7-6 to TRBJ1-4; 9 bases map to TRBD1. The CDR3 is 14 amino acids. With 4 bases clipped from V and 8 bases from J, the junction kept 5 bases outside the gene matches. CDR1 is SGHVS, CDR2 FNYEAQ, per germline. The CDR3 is CASSSGQGTEKLFF. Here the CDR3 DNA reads TGTGCCAGCAGCTCCGGACAGGGGACAGAAAAACTGTTTTTT.

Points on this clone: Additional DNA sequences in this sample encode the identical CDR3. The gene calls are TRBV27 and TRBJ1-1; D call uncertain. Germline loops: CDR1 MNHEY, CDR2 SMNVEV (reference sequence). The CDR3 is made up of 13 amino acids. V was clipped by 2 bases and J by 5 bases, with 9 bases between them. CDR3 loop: CASSLEGLTEAFF. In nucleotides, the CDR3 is TGTGCCAGCAGTTTAGAAGGGCTGACTGAAGCTTTCTTT.

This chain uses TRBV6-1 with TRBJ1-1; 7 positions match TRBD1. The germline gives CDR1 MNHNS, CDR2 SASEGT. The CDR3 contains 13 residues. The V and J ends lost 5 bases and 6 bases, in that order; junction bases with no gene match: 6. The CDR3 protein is CASSTRQGPEAFF. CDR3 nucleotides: TGTGCCAGCAGTACCCGACAGGGTCCTGAAGCTTTCTTT.

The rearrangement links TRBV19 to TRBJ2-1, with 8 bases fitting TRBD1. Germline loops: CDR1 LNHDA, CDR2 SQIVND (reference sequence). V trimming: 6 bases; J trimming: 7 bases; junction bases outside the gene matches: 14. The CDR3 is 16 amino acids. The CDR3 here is CASSGFGQGKGNEQFF. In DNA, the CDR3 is TGTGCCAGTAGCGGGTTCGGACAGGGTAAAGGGAATGAGCAGTTCTTC.